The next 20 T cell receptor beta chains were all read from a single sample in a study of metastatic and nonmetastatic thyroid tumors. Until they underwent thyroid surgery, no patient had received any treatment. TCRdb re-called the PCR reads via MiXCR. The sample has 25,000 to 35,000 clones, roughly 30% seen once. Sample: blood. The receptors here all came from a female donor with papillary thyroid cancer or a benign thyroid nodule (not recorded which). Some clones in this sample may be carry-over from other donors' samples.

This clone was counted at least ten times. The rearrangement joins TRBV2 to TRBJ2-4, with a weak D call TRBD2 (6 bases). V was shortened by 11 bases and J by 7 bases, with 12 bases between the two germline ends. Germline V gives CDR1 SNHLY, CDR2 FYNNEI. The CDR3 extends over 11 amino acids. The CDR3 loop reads CALDAGNIQYF. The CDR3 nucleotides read TGTGCCCTGGACGCGGGGAACATTCAGTACTTC.

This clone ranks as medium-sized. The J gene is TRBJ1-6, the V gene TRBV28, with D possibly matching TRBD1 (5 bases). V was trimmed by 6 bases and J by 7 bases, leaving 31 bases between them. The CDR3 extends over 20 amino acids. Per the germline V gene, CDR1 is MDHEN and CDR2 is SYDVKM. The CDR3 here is CASSRLGHENPTFGNSPLHF. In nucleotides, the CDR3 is TGTGCCAGCAGCCGCCTCGGACACGAAAACCCCACTTTTGGGAATTCACCCCTCCACTTT. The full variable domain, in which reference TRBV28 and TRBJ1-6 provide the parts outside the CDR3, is DVKVTQSSRYLVKRTGEKVFLECVQDMDHENMFWYRQDPGLGLRLIYFSYDVKMKEKGDIPEGYSVSREKKERFSLILESASTNQTSMYLCASSRLGHENPTFGNSPLHFGNGTRLTVT.

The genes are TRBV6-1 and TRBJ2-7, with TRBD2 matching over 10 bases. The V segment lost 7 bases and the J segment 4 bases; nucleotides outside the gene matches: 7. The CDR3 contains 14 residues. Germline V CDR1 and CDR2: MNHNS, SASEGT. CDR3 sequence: CASTPGLAEYEQYF. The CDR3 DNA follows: TGTGCCAGCACCCCAGGACTAGCGGAATACGAGCAGTACTTC.

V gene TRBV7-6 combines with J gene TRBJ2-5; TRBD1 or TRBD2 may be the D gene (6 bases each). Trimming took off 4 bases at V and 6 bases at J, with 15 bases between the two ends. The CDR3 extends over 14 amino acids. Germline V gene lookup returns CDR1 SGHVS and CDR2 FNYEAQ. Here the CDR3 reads CASSSSGGRQTQYF. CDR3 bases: TGTGCCAGCAGCTCAAGTGGGGGGCGGCAGACCCAGTACTTC.

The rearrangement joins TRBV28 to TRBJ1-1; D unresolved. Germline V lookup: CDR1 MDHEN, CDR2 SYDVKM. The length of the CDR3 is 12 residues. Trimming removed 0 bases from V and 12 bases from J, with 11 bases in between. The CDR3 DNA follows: TGTGCCAGCAGTTTATGGCAGGAGAGATCTTTCTTT. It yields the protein CASSLWQERSFF.

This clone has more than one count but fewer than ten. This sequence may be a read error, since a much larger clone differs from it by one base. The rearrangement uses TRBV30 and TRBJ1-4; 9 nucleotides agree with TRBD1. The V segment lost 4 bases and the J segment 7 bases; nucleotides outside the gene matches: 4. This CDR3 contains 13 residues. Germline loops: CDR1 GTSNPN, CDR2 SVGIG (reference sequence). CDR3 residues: CAWTGTGSEKLFF. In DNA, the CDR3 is TGTGCCTGGACCGGGACAGGGAGTGAAAAACTGTTTTTT.

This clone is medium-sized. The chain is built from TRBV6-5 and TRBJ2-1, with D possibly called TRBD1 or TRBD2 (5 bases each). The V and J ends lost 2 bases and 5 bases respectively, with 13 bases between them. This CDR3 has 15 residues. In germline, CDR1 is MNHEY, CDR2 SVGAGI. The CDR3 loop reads CASSYGASFNNEQFF. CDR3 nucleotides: TGTGCCAGCAGTTACGGGGCTAGCTTCAACAATGAGCAGTTCTTC.

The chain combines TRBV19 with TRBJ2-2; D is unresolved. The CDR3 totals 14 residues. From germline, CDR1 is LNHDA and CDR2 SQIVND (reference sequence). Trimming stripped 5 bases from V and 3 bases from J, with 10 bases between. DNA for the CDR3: TGTGCCAGTAGTCCTCTCTCGTACACCGGGGAGCTGTTTTTT. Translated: CASSPLSYTGELFF.

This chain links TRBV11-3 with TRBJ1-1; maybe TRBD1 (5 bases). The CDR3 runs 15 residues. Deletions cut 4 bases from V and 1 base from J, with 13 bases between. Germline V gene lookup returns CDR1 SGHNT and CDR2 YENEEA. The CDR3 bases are TGTGCCAGCAGCTCATGGGGGGAAAAGAACACTGAAGCTTTCTTT. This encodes CASSSWGEKNTEAFF.

The chain's CDR3 is CASSPSGVSTDTQYF. The CDR3 DNA reads as TGTGCCAGCTCACCATCCGGAGTTAGCACAGATACGCAGTATTTT. This sequence joins TRBV18 and TRBJ2-3; D not resolved. V was clipped by 2 bases and J by 0 bases, with 9 bases between them. Germline CDR1 and CDR2: KGHSH and LQKENI. The CDR3 extends over 15 amino acids.

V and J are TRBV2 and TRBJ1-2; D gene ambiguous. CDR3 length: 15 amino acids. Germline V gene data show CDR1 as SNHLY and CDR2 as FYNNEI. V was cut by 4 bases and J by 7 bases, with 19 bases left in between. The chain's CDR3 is CASSATNRVGGGYTF. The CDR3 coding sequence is TGTGCCAGCAGTGCGACTAATAGGGTGGGTGGTGGCTACACCTTC. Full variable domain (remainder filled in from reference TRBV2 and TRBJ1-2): EPEVTQTPSHQVTQMGQEVILRCVPISNHLYFYWYRQILGQKVEFLVSFYNNEISEKSEIFDDQFSVERPDGSNFTLKIRSTKLEDSAMYFCASSATNRVGGGYTFGSGTRLTVV.

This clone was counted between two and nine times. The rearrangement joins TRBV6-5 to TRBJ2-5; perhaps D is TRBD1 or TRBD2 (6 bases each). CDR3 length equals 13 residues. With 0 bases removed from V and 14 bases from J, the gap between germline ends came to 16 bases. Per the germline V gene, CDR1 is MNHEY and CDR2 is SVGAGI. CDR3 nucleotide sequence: TGTGCCAGCAGTTACTCGAGGCAGGGGAGGTTCTACTTC. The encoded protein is CASSYSRQGRFYF.

DNA of the CDR3: TGCGCCAGCAGCGGGACAGGGGGCGAGGCAAACACCATATATTTT. Translating it yields CASSGTGGEANTIYF. V usage is TRBV5-1 and J usage is TRBJ1-3, with TRBD1 matching over 12 bases. The CDR3 has 15 residues. Germline V gene sequence: CDR1 SGHRS, CDR2 YFSETQ. Trimming removed 4 bases from V and 6 bases from J; junction bases left unmatched: 5. The full variable domain, in which reference TRBV5-1 and TRBJ1-3 provide the parts outside the CDR3, is KAGVTQTPRYLIKTRGQQVTLSCSPISGHRSVSWYQQTPGQGLQFLFEYFSETQRNKGNFPGRFSGRQFSNSRSEMNVSTLELGDSALYLCASSGTGGEANTIYFGEGSWLTVV.

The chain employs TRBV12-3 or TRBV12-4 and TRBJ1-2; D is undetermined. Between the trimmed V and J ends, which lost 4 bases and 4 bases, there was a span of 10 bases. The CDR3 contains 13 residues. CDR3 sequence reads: CASSSSDGYGYTF. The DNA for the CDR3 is TGTGCCAGCAGTTCCTCCGACGGCTATGGCTACACCTTC.

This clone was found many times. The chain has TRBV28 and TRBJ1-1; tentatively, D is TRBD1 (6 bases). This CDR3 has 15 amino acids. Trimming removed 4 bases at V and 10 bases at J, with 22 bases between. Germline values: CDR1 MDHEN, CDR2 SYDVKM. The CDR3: CASSSSTTGNVAAFF. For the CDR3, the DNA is TGTGCCAGCAGTTCATCCACCACAGGGAATGTTGCAGCTTTCTTT. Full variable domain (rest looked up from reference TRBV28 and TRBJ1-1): DVKVTQSSRYLVKRTGEKVFLECVQDMDHENMFWYRQDPGLGLRLIYFSYDVKMKEKGDIPEGYSVSREKKERFSLILESASTNQTSMYLCASSSSTTGNVAAFFGQGTRLTVV.

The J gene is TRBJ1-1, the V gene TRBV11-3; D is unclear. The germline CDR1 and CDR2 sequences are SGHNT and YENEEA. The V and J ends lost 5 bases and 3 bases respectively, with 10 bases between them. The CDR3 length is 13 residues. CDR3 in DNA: TGTGCCAGCAGCCCCCAATGGGACACTGAAGCTTTCTTT. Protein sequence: CASSPQWDTEAFF.

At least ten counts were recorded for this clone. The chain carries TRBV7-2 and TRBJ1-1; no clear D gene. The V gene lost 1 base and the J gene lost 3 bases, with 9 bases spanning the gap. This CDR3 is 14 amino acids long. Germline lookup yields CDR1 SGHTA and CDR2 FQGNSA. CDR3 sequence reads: CASSLGAAYTEAFF. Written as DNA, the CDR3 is TGTGCCAGCAGCTTAGGGGCAGCTTACACTGAAGCTTTCTTT.

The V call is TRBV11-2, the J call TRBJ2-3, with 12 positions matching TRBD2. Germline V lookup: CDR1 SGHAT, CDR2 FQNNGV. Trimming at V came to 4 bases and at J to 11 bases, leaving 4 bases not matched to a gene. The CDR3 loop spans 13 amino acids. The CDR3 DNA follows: TGTGCCAGCAGCTCGCTAGCGGGAGGGTTGCAGTATTTT. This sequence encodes CASSSLAGGLQYF.

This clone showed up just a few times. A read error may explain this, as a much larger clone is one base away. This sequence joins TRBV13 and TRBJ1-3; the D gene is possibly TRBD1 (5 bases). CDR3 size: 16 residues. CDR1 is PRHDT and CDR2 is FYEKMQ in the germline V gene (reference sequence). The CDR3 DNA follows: TGTGCCAGCAGCTCGGGACGGGAGTTCTCTGGAAACACCATGTATTTT. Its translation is CASSSGREFSGNTMYF.

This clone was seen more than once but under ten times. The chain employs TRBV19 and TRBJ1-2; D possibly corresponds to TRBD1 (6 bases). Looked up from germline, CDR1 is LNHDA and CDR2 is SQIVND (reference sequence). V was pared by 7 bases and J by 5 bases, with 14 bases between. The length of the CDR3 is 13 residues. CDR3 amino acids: CASKDGTGYGYTF. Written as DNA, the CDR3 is TGTGCCAGTAAGGATGGAACAGGGTATGGCTACACCTTC.